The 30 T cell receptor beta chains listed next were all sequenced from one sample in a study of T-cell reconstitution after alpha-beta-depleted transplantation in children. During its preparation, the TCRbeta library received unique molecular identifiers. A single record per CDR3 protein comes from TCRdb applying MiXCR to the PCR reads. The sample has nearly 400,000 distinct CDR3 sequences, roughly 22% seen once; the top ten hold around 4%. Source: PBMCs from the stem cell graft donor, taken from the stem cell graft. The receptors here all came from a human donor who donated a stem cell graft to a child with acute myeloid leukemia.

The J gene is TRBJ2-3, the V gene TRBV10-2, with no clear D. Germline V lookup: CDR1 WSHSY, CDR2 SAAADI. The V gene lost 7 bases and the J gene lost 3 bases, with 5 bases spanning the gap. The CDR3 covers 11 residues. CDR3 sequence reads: CASIHTDTQYF. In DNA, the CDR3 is TGCGCCAGCATCCATACAGATACGCAGTATTTT.

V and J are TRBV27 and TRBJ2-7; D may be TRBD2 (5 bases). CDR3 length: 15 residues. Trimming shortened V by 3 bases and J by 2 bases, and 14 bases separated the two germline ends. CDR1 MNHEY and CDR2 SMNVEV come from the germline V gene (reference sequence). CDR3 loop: CASSFGGRLPYEQYF. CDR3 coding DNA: TGTGCCAGCAGTTTCGGAGGCAGGCTCCCCTACGAGCAGTACTTC.

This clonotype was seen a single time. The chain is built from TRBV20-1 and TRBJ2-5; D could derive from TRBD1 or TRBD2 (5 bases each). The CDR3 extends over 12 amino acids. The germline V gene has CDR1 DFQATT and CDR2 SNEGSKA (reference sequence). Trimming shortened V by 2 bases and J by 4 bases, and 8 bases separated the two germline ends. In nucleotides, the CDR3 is TGCAGTGCTAGAACTAGGGGAGAGACCCAGTACTTC. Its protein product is CSARTRGETQYF.

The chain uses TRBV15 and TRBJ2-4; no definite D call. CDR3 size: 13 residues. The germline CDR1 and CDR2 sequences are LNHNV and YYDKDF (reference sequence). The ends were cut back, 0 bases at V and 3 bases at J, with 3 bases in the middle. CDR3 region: CATSRDSKNIQYF. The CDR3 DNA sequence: TGTGCCACCAGCAGAGACAGCAAAAACATTCAGTACTTC.

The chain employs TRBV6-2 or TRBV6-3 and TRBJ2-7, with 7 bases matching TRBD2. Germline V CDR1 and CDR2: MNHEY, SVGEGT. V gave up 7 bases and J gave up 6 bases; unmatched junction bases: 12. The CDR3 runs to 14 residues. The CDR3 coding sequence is TGTGCCAGCACCCAAAGGCGGGAGTGGAGCGAGCAGTACTTC. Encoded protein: CASTQRREWSEQYF.

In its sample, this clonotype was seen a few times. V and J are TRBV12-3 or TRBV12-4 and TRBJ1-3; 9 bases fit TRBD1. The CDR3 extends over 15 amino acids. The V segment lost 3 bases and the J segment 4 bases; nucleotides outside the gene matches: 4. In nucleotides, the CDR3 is TGTGCCAGCAGTTTCGGGACAGGGTCCGGAAACACCATATATTTT. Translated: CASSFGTGSGNTIYF.

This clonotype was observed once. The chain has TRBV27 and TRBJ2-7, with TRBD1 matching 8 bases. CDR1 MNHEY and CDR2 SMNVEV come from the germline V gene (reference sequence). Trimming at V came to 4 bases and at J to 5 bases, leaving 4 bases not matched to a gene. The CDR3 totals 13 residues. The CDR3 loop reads CASSWTGRHEQYF. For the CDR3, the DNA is TGTGCCAGCAGTTGGACAGGGCGACACGAGCAGTACTTC.

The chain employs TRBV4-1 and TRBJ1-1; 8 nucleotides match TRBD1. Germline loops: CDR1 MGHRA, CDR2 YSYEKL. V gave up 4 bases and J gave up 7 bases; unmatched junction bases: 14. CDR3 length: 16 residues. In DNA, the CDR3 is TGCGCCAGCAGCCCTCAACAGGGGATGGGGACAGGTGAAGCTTTCTTT. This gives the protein CASSPQQGMGTGEAFF.

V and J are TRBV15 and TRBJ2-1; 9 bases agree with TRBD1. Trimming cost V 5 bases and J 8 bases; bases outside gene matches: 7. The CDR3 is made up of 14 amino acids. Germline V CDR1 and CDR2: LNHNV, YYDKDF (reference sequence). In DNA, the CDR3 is TGTGCCACCAGCGTGCGTACAGGGGGCGATGAGCAGTTCTTC. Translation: CATSVRTGGDEQFF.

In DNA form, the CDR3 reads TGTGCCAGCAGCTTAGTAGGCCAGGGGTCCGAGCAGTACTTC. Translation gives CASSLVGQGSEQYF. This chain uses TRBV7-6 with TRBJ2-7; D perhaps matches TRBD1 (6 bases). The CDR3 is 14 residues long. The V end lost 1 base, the J end lost 6 bases, and 13 bases lay between the germline ends. CDR1 is SGHVS, CDR2 FNYEAQ, per germline. Based on the CDR3 plus reference TRBV7-6 and TRBJ2-7, the full variable domain is GAGVSQSPRYKVTKRGQDVALRCDPISGHVSLYWYRQALGQGPEFLTYFNYEAQQDKSGLPNDRFSAERPEGSISTLTIQRTEQRDSAMYRCASSLVGQGSEQYFGPGTRLTVT.

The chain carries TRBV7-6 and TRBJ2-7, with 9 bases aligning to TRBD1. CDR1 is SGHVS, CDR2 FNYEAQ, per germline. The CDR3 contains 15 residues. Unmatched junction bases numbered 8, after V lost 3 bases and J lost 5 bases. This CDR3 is CASSLPGQGFNEQYF. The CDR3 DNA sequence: TGTGCCAGCAGCTTGCCGGGACAGGGTTTTAACGAGCAGTACTTC.

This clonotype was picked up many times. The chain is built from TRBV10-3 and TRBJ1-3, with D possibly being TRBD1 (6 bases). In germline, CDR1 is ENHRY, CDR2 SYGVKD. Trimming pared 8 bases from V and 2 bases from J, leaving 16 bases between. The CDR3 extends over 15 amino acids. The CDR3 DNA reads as TGTGCCATCGGAGAACAGGGCCTTGCTGGAAACACCATATATTTT. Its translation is CAIGEQGLAGNTIYF.

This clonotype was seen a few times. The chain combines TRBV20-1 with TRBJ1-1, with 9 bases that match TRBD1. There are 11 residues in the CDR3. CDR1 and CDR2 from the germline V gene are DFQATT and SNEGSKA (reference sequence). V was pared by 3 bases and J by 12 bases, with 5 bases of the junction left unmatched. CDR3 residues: CSARADRGPFF. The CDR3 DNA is TGCAGTGCTAGGGCGGACAGGGGTCCTTTCTTT.

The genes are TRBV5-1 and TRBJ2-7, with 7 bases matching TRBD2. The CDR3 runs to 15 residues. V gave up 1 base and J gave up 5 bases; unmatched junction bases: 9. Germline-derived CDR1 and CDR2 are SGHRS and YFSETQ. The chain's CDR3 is CASSLLGGSFDEQYF. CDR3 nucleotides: TGCGCCAGCAGCTTGCTTGGCGGGAGTTTTGACGAGCAGTACTTC.

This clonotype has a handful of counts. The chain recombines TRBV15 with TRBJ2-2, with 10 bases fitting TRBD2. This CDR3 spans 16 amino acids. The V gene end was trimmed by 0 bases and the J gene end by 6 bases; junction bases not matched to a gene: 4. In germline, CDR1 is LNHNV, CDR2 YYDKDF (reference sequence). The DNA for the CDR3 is TGTGCCACCAGCAGAGATCGGACTAGCGGTCCCGGGGAGCTGTTTTTT. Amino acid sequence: CATSRDRTSGPGELFF.

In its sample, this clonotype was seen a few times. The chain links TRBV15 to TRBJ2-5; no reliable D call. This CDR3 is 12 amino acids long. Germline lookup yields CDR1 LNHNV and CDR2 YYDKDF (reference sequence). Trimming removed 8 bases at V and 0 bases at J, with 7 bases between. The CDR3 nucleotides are TGTGCCACCGGATTGTACCAAGAGACCCAGTACTTC. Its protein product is CATGLYQETQYF. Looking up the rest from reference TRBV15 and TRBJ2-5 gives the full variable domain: DAMVIQNPRYQVTQFGKPVTLSCSQTLNHNVMYWYQQKSSQAPKLLFHYYDKDFNNEADTPDNFQSRRPNTSFCFLDIRSPGLGDTAMYLCATGLYQETQYFGPGTRLLVL.

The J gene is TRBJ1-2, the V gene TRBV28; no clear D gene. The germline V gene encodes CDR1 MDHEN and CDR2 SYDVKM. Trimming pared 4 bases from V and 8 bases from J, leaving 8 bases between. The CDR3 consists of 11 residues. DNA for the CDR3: TGTGCCAGCAGTTCCATGAGGGGCTACACCTTC. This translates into CASSSMRGYTF.

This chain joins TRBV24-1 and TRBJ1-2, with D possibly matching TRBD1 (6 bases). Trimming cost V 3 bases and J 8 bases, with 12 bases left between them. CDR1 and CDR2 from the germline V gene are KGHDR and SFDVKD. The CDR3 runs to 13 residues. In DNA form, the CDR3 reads TGTGCCACCAGTGATGGGCAGGGGTACGGCTACACCTTC. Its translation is CATSDGQGYGYTF.

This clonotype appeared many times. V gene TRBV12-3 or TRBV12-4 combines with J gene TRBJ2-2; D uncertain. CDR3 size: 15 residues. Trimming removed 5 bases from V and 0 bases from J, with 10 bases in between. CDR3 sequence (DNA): TGTGCCAGCAGTCGGACGGAAGCGAACACCGGGGAGCTGTTTTTT. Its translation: CASSRTEANTGELFF.

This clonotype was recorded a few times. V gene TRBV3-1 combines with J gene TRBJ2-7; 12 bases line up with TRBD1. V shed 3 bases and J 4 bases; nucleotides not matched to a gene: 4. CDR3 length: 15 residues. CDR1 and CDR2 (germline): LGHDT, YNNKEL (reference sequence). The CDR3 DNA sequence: TGTGCCAGCAGCCAGGGGGACAGGGGGCGTTACGAGCAGTACTTC. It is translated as CASSQGDRGRYEQYF.

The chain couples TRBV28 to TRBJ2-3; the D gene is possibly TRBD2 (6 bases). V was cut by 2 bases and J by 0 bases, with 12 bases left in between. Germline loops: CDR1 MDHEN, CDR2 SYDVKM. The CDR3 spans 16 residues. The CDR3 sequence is CASSLPSSGSTDTQYF. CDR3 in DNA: TGTGCCAGCAGTTTACCCTCCAGCGGGAGCACAGATACGCAGTATTTT.

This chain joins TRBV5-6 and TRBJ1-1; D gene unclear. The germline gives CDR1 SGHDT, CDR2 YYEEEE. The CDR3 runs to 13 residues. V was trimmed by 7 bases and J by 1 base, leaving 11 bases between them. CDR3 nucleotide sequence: TGTGCCAGCGGCCCTGGAGGGAACACTGAAGCTTTCTTT. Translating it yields CASGPGGNTEAFF. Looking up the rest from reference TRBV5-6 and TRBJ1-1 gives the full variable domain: DAGVTQSPTHLIKTRGQQVTLRCSPKSGHDTVSWYQQALGQGPQFIFQYYEEEERQRGNFPDRFSGHQFPNYSSELNVNALLLGDSALYLCASGPGGNTEAFFGQGTRLTVV.

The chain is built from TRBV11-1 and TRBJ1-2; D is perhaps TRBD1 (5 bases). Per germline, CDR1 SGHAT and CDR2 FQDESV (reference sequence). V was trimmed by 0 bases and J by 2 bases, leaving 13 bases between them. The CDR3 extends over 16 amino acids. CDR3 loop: CASSLATGTGNYGYTF. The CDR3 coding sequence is TGTGCCAGCAGCTTAGCCACCGGGACGGGAAACTATGGCTACACCTTC.

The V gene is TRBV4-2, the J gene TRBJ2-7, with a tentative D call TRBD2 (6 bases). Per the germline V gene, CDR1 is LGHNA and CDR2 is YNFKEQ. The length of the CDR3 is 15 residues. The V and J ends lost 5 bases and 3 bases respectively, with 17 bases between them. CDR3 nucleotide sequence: TGTGCCAGCAGCTCCGGGCAGCCGGGGGTCTACGAGCAGTACTTC. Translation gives CASSSGQPGVYEQYF.

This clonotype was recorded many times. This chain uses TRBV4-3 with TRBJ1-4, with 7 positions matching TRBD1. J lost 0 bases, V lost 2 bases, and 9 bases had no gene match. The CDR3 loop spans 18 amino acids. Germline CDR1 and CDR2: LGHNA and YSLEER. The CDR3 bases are TGCGCCAGCAGCCAACGGACAGGAGAGGTTGCAACTAATGAAAAACTGTTTTTT. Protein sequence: CASSQRTGEVATNEKLFF.

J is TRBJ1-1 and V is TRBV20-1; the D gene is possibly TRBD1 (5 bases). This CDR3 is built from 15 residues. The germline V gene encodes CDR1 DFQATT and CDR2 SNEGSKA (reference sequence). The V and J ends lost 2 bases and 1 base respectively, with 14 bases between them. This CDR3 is CSARLLQGGNTEAFF. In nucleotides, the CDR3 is TGCAGTGCTAGACTACTTCAGGGAGGGAACACTGAAGCTTTCTTT.

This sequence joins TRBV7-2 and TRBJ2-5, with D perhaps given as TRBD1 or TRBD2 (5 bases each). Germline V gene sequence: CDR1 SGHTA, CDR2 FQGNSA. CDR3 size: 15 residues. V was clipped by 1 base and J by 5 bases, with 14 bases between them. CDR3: CASSLEGRWGETQYF. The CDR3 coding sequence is TGTGCCAGCAGCTTAGAGGGACGTTGGGGGGAGACCCAGTACTTC.

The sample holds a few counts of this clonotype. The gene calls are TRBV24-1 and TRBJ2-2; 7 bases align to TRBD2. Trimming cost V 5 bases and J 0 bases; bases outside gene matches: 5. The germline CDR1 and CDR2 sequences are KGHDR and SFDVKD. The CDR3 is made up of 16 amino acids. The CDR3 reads CATSGEGIANTGELFF. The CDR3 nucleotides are TGTGCCACCAGTGGGGAGGGCATAGCGAACACCGGGGAGCTGTTTTTT.

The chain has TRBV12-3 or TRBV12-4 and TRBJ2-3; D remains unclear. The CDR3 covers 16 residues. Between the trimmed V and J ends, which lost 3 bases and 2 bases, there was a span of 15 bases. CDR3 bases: TGTGCCAGCAGTTTTTATATGACGGGTATCACAGATACGCAGTATTTT. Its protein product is CASSFYMTGITDTQYF.

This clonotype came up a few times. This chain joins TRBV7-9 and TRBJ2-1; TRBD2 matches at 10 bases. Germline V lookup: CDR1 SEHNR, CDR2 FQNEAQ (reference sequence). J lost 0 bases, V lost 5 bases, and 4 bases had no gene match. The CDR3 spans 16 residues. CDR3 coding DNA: TGTGCCAGCAGCCCGGCTAGCGGGAGCTCCTACAATGAGCAGTTCTTC. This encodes CASSPASGSSYNEQFF.